One and the same sample provided the 2 T cell receptor beta chains below, sequenced in a study of monozygotic twins with inflammatory bowel disease. No DNA is given; TCRdb re-called the 5' RACE reads and lists each CDR3 protein once. This sample lists about 350,000 distinct CDR3 sequences; its ten largest clones have 2% to 2.5%. Sequencing was done on a sample of blood. The receptors come from a human donor with ulcerative colitis or Crohn's disease, or a healthy co-twin of an affected twin (not recorded which).

The rearrangement joins TRBV14 to TRBJ2-2; TCRdb designates TRBD1, a call that cannot be tested without DNA. The CDR3 runs 14 residues. Germline V gene lookup returns CDR1 SGHDN and CDR2 FVKESK. The chain's CDR3 is CASTTAGGTGELFF.

The chain's CDR3 is CASRDRRTDTQYF. J is TRBJ2-3 and V is TRBV2. The CDR3 loop spans 13 amino acids. From germline, CDR1 is SNHLY and CDR2 FYNNEI.